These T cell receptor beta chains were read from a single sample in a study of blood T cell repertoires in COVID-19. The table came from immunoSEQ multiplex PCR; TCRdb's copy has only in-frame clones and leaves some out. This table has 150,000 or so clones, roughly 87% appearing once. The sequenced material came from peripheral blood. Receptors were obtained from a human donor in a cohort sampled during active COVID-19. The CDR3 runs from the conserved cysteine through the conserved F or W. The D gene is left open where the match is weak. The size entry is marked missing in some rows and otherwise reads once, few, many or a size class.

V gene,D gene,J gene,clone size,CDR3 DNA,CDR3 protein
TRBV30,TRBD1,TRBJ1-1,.,TGTGCCTCCACGGACAGGCGGAACACTGAAGCTTTCTTT,CASTDRRNTEAFF
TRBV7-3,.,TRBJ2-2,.,TGTGCCAGCAGCCTTACTAGGACTGGGGAGCTGTTTTTT,CASSLTRTGELFF
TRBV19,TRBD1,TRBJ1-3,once,TGTGCCAGTAGGAAACAGCGGACAGGGCACTCTGGAAACACCATATATTTT,CASRKQRTGHSGNTIYF
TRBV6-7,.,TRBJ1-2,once,TGTGCCAGCAGCCCAACGACCGGGGAGGAGGACTATGGCTACACCTTC,CASSPTTGEEDYGYTF
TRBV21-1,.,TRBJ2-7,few,TGTGCCAGCTGTCACAGGGGGCGGCTCGAGCAGTACTTC,CASCHRGRLEQYF
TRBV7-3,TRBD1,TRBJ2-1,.,TGTGCCAGCAGCTCCAACAGGGGCAATGAGCAGTTCTTC,CASSSNRGNEQFF
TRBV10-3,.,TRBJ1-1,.,TGTGCCATCAGTGAGGGGCGGGCCACTGAAGCTTTCTTT,CAISEGRATEAFF
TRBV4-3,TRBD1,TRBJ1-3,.,TGCGCCAGCAGCCAACTAACAGGGGCTGGAAACACCATATATTTT,CASSQLTGAGNTIYF
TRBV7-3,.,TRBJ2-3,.,TGTGCCAGCAGCTTAACGTCTGGCAAACCCACAGATACGCAGTATTTT,CASSLTSGKPTDTQYF
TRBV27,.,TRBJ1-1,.,TGTGCCAGCAACTGGGTAGGGGACACTTGGGGGGACTATGAAGCTTTCTTT,CASNWVGDTWGDYEAFF
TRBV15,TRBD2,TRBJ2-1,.,TGTGCCACCAGCAGAGCATCGGGAGGGCCTGGTAATGAGCAGTTCTTC,CATSRASGGPGNEQFF
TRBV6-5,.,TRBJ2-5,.,TGTGCCAGCAGTTACCTGCAGACTCAAGAGACCCAGTACTTC,CASSYLQTQETQYF
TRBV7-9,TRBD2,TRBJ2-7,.,TGTGCCAGCAGCCAAAGAGGACTAGCGGGCCTCTCCTACGAGCAGTACTTC,CASSQRGLAGLSYEQYF
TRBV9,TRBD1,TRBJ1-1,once,TGTGCCAGCAGCGTAGAGACAGGGGGGAACACTGAAGCTTTCTTT,CASSVETGGNTEAFF
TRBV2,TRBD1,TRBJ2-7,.,TGTGCCAGCCTCAGGGGGCCGGACGAGCAGTACTTC,CASLRGPDEQYF
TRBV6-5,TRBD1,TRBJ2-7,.,TGTGCCAGCAGTTTGACAGGGAACTCCTACGAGCAGTACTTC,CASSLTGNSYEQYF
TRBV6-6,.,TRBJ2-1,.,TGTGCCAGCAGACGGGACATCAATGAGCAGTTCTTC,CASRRDINEQFF
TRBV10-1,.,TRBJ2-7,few,TGCGCCAGCAGTGAGTCGGGCTCGGCCTACGAGCAGTACTTC,CASSESGSAYEQYF
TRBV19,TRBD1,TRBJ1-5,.,TGTGCCAGTAGTATGCCAGGGGGGAGCAATCAGCCCCAGCATTTT,CASSMPGGSNQPQHF
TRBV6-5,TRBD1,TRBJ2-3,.,TGTGCCAGCTTACTGACAGGGAGCACAGATACGCAGTATTTT,CASLLTGSTDTQYF
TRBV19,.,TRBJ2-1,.,TGTGCCAGTAGTGAAACCCTCCGGAGGGTATACAATGAGCAGTTCTTC,CASSETLRRVYNEQFF
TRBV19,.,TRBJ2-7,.,TGTGCCAGTAGTATGAGGACTCCGTCCTACGAGCAGTACTTC,CASSMRTPSYEQYF
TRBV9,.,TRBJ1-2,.,TGTGCCAGCAGCGATCTTCCCGGTTCCTATGGCTACACCTTC,CASSDLPGSYGYTF
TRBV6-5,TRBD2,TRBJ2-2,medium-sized,TGTGCCAGCAGTTACTCGGCGGGAGCAAGGACCGGGGAGCTGTTTTTT,CASSYSAGARTGELFF
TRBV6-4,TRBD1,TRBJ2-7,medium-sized,TGTGCCAGCAGCCCACCGGACAGGAGCCCTTACGAGCAGTACTTC,CASSPPDRSPYEQYF
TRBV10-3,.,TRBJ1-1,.,TGTGCCAGCCGGCGGGGGGGCGTTGACACTGAAGCTTTCTTT,CASRRGGVDTEAFF
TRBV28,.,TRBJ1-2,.,TGTGCCAGCAGTTCTCACTATGGCTACACCTTC,CASSSHYGYTF
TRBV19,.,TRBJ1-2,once,TGTGCCAGTAGTATGTGGAGAGCTACTAACTATGGCTACACCTTC,CASSMWRATNYGYTF
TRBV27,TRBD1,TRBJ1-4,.,TGTGCCAGCAGGGCGACAGGGGCTAATGAAAAACTGTTTTTT,CASRATGANEKLFF
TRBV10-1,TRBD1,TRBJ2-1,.,TGCGCCAGCTTACAGGGGGCAGTTTACAATGAGCAGTTCTTC,CASLQGAVYNEQFF
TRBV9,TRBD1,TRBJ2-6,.,TGTGCCAGCAGCGCCGACAGGGCGGGGGCCAACGTCCTGACTTTC,CASSADRAGANVLTF
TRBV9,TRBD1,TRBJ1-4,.,TGTGCCAGCAGCTCACGAACAGGGGGCAAGGCGGATGAAAAACTGTTTTTT,CASSSRTGGKADEKLFF
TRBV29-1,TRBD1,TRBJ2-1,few,TGCAGCGTTGGGTCCGGGACAGGGTACAATGAGCAGTTCTTC,CSVGSGTGYNEQFF
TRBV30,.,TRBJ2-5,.,TGTGCCTGGAGTGTCCGGCAAGGGAAAGGGGTCGAGACCCAGTACTTC,CAWSVRQGKGVETQYF
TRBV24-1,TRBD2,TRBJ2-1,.,TGTGCCACCAGTGACCCCGGGACTAGCGGATACAATGAGCAGTTCTTC,CATSDPGTSGYNEQFF
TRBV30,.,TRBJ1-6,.,TGTGCCTGGAGTGGCACCAGGAATTCACCCCTCCACTTT,CAWSGTRNSPLHF
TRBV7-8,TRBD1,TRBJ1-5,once,TGTGCCAGCAGCTTTGAATACAGGGGTAGGTTGGAGAGCAATCAGCCCCAGCATTTT,CASSFEYRGRLESNQPQHF
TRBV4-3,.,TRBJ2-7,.,TGCGCCAGCAGCCAATGGACAGAGTCCTACGAGCAGTACTTC,CASSQWTESYEQYF
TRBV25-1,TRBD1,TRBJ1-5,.,TGTGCCAGCAGTGGGGACGAGGGGGCTGGTAATCAGCCCCAGCATTTT,CASSGDEGAGNQPQHF
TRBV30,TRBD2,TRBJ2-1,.,TGTGCCAGCCTCGCGGGGGGCAGCTACAATGAGCAGTTCTTC,CASLAGGSYNEQFF
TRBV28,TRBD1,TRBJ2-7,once,TGTGCCAGCAGTATTACAGGGGGCGAGCAGTACTTC,CASSITGGEQYF